The entry below gives a single T cell receptor (beta chain) sequence along with its context. Its antigen is unknown. This sample stems from a study of T cells expressing NK-cell markers. The overall study: It was from sorted CD3+CD56+NKG2C+, CD3+CD56+NKG2C- and CD3+CD56-NKG2C+ T cells that TCR beta repertoires came. The study sequenced eight donors, seven HCMV-seropositive and one seronegative. Findings of the study overall: The study found these clonotypes also leading the CD3+CD56-NKG2C+ fraction in four donors.

TCR beta libraries carry UMIs added by 5'RACE template switching. One entry per CDR3 protein, without DNA, is what TCRdb gives after re-calling the 5' RACE reads. In total, the table holds 200,000 to 300,000 distinct CDR3 sequences. The CDR3 is made up of 13 amino acids. Germline-derived CDR1 and CDR2 are LGHNA and YSLEER. The rearrangement joins TRBV4-3 to TRBJ1-5. Sequenced input: blood T cells: a sorted CD56 or NKG2C T cell subset, CD4+ or CD8+ T cells, or bulk PBMC T cells (not recorded which). The sequence was obtained from a woman between 18 and 75 years old in good health. CDR3 residues: CASARGLGQPQHF.